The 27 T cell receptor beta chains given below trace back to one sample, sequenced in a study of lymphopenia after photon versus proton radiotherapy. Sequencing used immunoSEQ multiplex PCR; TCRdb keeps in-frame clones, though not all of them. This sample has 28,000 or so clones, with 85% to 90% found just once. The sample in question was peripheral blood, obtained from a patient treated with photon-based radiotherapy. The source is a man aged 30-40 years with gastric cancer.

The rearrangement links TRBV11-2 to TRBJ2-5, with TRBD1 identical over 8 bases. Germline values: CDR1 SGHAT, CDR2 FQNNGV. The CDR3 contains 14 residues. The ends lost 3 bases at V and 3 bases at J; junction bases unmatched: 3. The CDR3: CASSLDRVKETQYF. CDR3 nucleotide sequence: TGTGCCAGCAGCTTGGACAGGGTTAAAGAGACCCAGTACTTC.

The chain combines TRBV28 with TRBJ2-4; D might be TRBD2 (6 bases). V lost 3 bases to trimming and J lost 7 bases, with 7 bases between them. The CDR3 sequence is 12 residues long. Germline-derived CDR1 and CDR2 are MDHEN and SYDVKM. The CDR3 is CASSLAGNIQYF. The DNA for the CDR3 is TGTGCCAGCAGTTTGGCGGGGAACATTCAGTACTTC.

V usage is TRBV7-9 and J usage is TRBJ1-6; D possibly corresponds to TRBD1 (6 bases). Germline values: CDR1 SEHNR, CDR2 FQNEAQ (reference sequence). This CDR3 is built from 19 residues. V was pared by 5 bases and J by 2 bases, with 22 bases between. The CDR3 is CASSPAEWTAHPYNSPLHF. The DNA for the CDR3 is TGTGCCAGCAGCCCCGCCGAGTGGACAGCACACCCCTATAATTCACCCCTCCACTTT.

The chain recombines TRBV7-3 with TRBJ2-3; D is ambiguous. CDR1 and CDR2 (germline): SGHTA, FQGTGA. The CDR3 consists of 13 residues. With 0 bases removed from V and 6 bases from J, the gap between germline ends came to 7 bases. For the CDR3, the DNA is TGTGCCAGCAGCTTAACGTTTTCGGATACGCAGTATTTT. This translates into CASSLTFSDTQYF.

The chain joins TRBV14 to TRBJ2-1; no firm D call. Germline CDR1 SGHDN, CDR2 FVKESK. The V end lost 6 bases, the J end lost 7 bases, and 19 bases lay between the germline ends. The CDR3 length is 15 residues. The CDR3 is CASSTLARIGNEQFF. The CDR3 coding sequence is TGTGCCAGCAGTACTCTGGCCAGAATAGGGAATGAGCAGTTCTTC.

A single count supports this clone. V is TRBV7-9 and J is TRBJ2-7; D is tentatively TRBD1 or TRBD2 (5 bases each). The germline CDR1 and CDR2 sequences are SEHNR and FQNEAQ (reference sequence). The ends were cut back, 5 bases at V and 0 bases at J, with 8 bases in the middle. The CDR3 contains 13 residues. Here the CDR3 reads CASSRGPSYEQYF. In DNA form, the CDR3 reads TGTGCCAGCAGCAGGGGACCCTCCTACGAGCAGTACTTC. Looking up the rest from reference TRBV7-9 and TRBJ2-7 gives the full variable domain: DTGVSQNPRHKITKRGQNVTFRCDPISEHNRLYWYRQTLGQGPEFLTYFQNEAQLEKSRLLSDRFSAERPKGSFSTLEIQRTEQGDSAMYLCASSRGPSYEQYFGPGTRLTVT.

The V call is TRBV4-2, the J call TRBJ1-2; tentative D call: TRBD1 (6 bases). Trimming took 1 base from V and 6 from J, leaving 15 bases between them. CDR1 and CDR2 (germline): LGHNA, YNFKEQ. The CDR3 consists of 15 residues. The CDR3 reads CASSQGHVGANGYTF. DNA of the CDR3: TGTGCCAGCAGCCAAGGGCACGTGGGGGCGAATGGCTACACCTTC.

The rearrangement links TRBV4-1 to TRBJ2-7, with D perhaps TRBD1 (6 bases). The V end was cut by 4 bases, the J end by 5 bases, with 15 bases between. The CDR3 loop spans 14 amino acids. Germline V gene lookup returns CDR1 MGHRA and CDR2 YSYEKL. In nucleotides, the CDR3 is TGCGCCAGCAGCCGAGGTTTGGGGGCCCACGAGCAGTACTTC. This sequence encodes CASSRGLGAHEQYF.

This CDR3 reads CASSQDHVDTQYF. The CDR3 DNA follows: TGTGCCAGCAGCCAAGATCATGTCGATACGCAGTATTTT. The chain couples TRBV4-2 to TRBJ2-3, with D uncertain. CDR3 length: 13 residues. Germline CDR1 LGHNA, CDR2 YNFKEQ. V was pared by 0 bases and J by 6 bases, with 7 bases between.

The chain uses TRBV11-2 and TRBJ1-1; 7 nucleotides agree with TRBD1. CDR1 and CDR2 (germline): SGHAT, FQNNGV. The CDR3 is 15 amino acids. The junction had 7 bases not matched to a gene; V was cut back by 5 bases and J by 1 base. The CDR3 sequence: CASSLSGTENTEAFF. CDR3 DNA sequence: TGTGCCAGCAGCCTTTCCGGGACAGAGAACACTGAAGCTTTCTTT.

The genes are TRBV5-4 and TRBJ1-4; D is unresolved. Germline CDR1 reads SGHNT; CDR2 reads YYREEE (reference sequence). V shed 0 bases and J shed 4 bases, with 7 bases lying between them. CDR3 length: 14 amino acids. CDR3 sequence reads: CASSLDVYNEKLFF. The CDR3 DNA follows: TGTGCCAGCAGCTTGGACGTTTATAATGAAAAACTGTTTTTT. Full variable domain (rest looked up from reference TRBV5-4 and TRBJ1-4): ETGVTQSPTHLIKTRGQQVTLRCSSQSGHNTVSWYQQALGQGPQFIFQYYREEENGRGNFPPRFSGLQFPNYSSELNVNALELDDSALYLCASSLDVYNEKLFFGSGTQLSVL.

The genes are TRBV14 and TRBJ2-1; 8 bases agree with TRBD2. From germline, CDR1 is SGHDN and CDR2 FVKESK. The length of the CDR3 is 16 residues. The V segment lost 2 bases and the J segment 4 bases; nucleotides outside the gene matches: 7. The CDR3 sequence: CASSQQLSGAYNEQFF. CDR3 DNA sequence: TGTGCCAGCAGCCAACAGCTTAGCGGGGCATACAATGAGCAGTTCTTC.

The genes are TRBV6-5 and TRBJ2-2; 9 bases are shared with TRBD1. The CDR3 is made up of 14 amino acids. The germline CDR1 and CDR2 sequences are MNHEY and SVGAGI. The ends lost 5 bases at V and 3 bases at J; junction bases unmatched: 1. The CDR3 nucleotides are TGTGCCAGCAGTCGGACAGGGGACACCGGGGAGCTGTTTTTT. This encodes CASSRTGDTGELFF.

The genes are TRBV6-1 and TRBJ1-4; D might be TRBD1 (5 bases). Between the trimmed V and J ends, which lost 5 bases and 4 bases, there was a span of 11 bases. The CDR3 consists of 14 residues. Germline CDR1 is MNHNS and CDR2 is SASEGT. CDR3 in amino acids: CASSRDGDNEKLFF. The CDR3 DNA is TGTGCCAGCAGTCGGGACGGAGATAATGAAAAACTGTTTTTT.

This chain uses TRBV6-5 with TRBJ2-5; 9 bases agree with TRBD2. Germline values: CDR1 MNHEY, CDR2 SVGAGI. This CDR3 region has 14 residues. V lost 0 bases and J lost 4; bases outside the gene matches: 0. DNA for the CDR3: TGTGCCAGCAGTTACTCTAGCGGGGGAGAGACCCAGTACTTC. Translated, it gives CASSYSSGGETQYF.

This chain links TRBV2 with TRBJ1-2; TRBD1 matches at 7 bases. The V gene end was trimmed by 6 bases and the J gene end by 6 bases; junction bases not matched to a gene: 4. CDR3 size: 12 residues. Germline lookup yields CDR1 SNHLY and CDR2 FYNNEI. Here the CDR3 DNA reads TGTGCCAGCAGCCAGACAGGGAATGGCTACACCTTC. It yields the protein CASSQTGNGYTF.

Here the CDR3 reads CASSLAGGGNYGYTF. The CDR3 bases are TGCGCCAGCAGCTTGGCCGGAGGGGGGAACTATGGCTACACCTTC. V gene TRBV5-1 combines with J gene TRBJ1-2; D perhaps matches TRBD1 (6 bases). CDR1 is SGHRS, CDR2 YFSETQ, per germline. Between the trimmed V and J ends, which lost 0 bases and 2 bases, there was a span of 11 bases. CDR3 size: 15 residues.

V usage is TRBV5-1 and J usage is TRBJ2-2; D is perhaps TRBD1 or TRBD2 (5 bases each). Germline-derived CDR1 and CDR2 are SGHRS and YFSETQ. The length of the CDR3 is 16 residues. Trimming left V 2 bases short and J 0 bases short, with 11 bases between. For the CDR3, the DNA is TGCGCCAGCAGCTTTTCGGGGACGCCGAACACCGGGGAGCTGTTTTTT. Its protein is CASSFSGTPNTGELFF.

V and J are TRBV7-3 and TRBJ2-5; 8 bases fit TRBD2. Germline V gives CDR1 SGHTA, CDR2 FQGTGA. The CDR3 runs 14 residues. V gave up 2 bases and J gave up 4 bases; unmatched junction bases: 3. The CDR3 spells CASSLYGGAETQYF. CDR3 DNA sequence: TGTGCCAGCAGCTTATACGGGGGGGCAGAGACCCAGTACTTC. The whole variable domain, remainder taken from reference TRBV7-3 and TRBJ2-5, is GAGVSQTPSNKVTEKGKYVELRCDPISGHTALYWYRQSLGQGPEFLIYFQGTGAADDSGLPNDRFFAVRPEGSVSTLKIQRTERGDSAVYLCASSLYGGAETQYFGPGTRLLVL.

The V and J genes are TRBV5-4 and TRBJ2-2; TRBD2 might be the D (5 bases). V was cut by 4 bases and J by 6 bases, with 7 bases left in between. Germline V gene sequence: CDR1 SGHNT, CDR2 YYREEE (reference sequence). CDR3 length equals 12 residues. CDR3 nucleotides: TGTGCCAGCAGCGCCGGGGCCGGGGAGCTGTTTTTT. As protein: CASSAGAGELFF.

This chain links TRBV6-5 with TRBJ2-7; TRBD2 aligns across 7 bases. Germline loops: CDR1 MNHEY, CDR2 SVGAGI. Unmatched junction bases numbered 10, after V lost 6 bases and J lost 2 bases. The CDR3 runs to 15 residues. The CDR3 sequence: CASRPQAGYAYEQYF. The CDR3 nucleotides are TGTGCCAGCAGACCTCAAGCGGGATACGCCTACGAGCAGTACTTC.

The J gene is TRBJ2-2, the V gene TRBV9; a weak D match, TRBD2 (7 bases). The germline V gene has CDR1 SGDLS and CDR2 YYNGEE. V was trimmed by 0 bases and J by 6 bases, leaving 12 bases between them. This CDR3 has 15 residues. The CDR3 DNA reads TGTGCCAGCAGCGTAGCTGGGGGGGCGTCCGGGGAGCTGTTTTTT. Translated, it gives CASSVAGGASGELFF.

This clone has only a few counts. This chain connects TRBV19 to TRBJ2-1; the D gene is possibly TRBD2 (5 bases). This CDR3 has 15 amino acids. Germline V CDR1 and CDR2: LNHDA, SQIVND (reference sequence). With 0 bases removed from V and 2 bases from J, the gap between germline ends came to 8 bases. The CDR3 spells CASSIDPSPYNEQFF. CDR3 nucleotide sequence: TGTGCCAGTAGTATAGACCCTAGCCCCTACAATGAGCAGTTCTTC.

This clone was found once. The CDR3 protein is CAIRRDSNNEQFF. CDR3 DNA: TGTGCCATCAGAAGGGACAGCAACAATGAGCAGTTCTTC. The rearrangement links TRBV21-1 to TRBJ2-1; the table's D call of TRBD1 was not tested on the DNA. TRBV21-1 is marked as a pseudogene. The CDR3 contains 13 residues.

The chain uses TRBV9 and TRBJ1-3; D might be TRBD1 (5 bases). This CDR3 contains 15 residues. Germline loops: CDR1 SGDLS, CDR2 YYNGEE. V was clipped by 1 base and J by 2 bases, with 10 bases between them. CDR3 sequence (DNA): TGTGCCAGCAGCGTAACGGGGGAACCTGGAAACACCATATATTTT. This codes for CASSVTGEPGNTIYF.

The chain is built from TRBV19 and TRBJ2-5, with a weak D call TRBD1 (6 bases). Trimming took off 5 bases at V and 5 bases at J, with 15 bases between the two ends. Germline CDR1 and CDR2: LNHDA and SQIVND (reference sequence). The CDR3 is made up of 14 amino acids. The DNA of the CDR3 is TGTGCCAGTAGTTTGAGGACAGTGCACGAGACCCAGTACTTC. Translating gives CASSLRTVHETQYF. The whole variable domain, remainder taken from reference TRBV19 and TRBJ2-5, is DGGITQSPKYLFRKEGQNVTLSCEQNLNHDAMYWYRQDPGQGLRLIYYSQIVNDFQKGDIAEGYSVSREKKESFPLTVTSAQKNPTAFYLCASSLRTVHETQYFGPGTRLLVL.

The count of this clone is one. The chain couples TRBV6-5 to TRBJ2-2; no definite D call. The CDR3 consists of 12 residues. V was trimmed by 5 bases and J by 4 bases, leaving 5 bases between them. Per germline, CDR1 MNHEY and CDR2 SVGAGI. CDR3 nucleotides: TGTGCCAGCAGTGATCCCACCGGGGAGCTGTTTTTT. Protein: CASSDPTGELFF.